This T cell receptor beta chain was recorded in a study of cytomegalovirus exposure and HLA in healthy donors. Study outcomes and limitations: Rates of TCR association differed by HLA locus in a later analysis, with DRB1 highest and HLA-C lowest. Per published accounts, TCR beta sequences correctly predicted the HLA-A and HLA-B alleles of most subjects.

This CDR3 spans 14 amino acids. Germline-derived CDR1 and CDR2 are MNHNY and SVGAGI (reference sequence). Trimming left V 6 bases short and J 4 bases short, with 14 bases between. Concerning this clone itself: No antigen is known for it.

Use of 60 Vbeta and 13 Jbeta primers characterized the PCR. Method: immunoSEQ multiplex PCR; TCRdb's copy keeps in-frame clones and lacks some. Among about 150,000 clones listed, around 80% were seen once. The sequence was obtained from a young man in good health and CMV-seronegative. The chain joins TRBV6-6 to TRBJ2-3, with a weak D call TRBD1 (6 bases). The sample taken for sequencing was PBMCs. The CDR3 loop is CASSLTQGSDTQYF. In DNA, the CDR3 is TGTGCCAGCAGCTTAACACAGGGCTCAGATACGCAGTATTTT.